The 25 T cell receptor beta chains in this list originate from one sample, sequenced in a study of esophageal squamous cell carcinoma under preoperative chemotherapy (dated by TCRdb to the late 2010s). Libraries came from PCR. Sequencing used a HiSeq X Ten. Using fastp trimming at Q25 and MiXCR clonotype assembly, TCRdb reanalyzed the public sequencing data and kept in-frame beta chains. Each record represents a unique CDR3 protein, reported with the most common genes and DNA among its rows. For this sample the table gives 15,000 to 20,000 distinct CDR3 sequences, of which roughly 46% were detected only once. About 31% of the sample belongs to the ten largest clones. The sample's time point label, in plain terms: after preoperative PTX-NDP chemotherapy. Specimen collection occurred from a patient given preoperative chemotherapy. The receptors were gathered from a human donor with esophageal squamous cell carcinoma. The donor label of this sample is uncertain.

The chain has TRBV7-2 and TRBJ2-6; 7 bases align to TRBD1. Germline V gene lookup returns CDR1 SGHTA and CDR2 FQGNSA. The V and J ends lost 4 bases and 0 bases, in that order; junction bases with no gene match: 3. CDR3 length equals 16 residues. As DNA, the CDR3 is TGTGCCAGCAGCTCCCCAGGGGGCTCTGGGGCCAACGTCCTGACTTTC. Translating gives CASSSPGGSGANVLTF.

For this clonotype: A read error may account for a junction end that differs from germline. The rearrangement uses TRBV11-3 and TRBJ2-7; D is unresolved. This CDR3 has 10 amino acids. Germline CDR1 SGHNT, CDR2 YENEEA. Here the CDR3 reads CASSSGQIVF. CDR3 sequence (DNA): TGTGCCAGCAGCTCGGGCCAGATTGTCTTC.

This clonotype was seen only a few times. V usage is TRBV7-8 and J usage is TRBJ2-3, with D possibly TRBD1 on 5 matching bases. From germline, CDR1 is SGHVS and CDR2 FQNEAQ. V was clipped by 8 bases and J by 1 base, with 13 bases between them. There are 14 residues in the CDR3. As DNA, the CDR3 is TGTGCCAGCCAGGTGGGGCGCCGCACAGATACGCAGTATTTT. Its protein product is CASQVGRRTDTQYF. The complete variable domain, with remaining parts taken from reference TRBV7-8 and TRBJ2-3, reads GAGVSQSPRYKVAKRGQDVALRCDPISGHVSLFWYQQALGQGPEFLTYFQNEAQLDKSGLPSDRFFAERPEGSVSTLKIQRTQQEDSAVYLCASQVGRRTDTQYFGPGTRLTVL.

About this clonotype: One junction end does not reproduce the germline sequence, and a read error may be involved. This chain uses TRBV11-2 with TRBJ2-4; tentatively, D is TRBD1 or TRBD2 (5 bases each). Judging by the DNA end, TRBJ2-3 fits better; the J call may be wrong. CDR3 size: 16 residues. The germline gives CDR1 SGHAT, CDR2 FQNNGV. The CDR3 DNA is TGTGTCAGCCGCCTCTCGGGGCTGGGAGCCAAAAATACGCAGTATTTT. Its translation is CVSRLSGLGAKNTQYF.

The chain employs TRBV6-2 or TRBV6-3 and TRBJ2-5, with D maybe TRBD2 (6 bases). The CDR3 runs to 11 residues. Germline CDR1 MNHEY, CDR2 SVGEGT. V lost 11 bases and J 2 bases, leaving 9 bases between the germline ends. For the CDR3, the DNA is TGTGCCTGTCTAGCGCAAGAGACCCAGTACTTC. Its protein is CACLAQETQYF.

The chain has TRBV12-3 or TRBV12-4 and TRBJ2-5, with 14 bases fitting TRBD2. The trim removed 7 bases at V and 1 base at J, leaving 5 bases unmatched. There are 16 residues in the CDR3. CDR3 residues: CASTTGLAGGQETQYF. As DNA, the CDR3 is TGTGCCAGCACCACAGGACTAGCGGGGGGCCAAGAGACCCAGTACTTC.

The chain employs TRBV7-2 and TRBJ2-5; the D gene is possibly TRBD2 (5 bases). Trimming removed 9 bases at V and 0 bases at J, with 14 bases between. The V gene's germline CDR1 is SGHTA and CDR2 FQGNSA. This CDR3 has 14 amino acids. The CDR3 DNA sequence: TGTGCCAGGGGCCCTGCCGGGGACCAAGAGACCCAGTACTTC. Protein sequence: CARGPAGDQETQYF.

Ten or more counts support this clonotype. In nucleotides, the CDR3 is TGTGCCAGCAGCCCCGGGACTAGCGGAGAATACGAGCAGTACTTC. Encoded protein: CASSPGTSGEYEQYF. V gene TRBV7-9 combines with J gene TRBJ2-7, with TRBD2 matching 11 bases. This CDR3 has 15 amino acids. The germline V gene has CDR1 SEHNR and CDR2 FQNEAQ (reference sequence). V lost 5 bases, J lost 4 bases, and 7 bases stayed unmatched.

This clonotype was observed a handful of times. V is TRBV7-9 and J is TRBJ2-3, with 7 bases lining up with TRBD1. Germline V gene data show CDR1 as SEHNR and CDR2 as FQNEAQ (reference sequence). This CDR3 spans 14 amino acids. CDR3 nucleotides: TGTGCGGGCAGCTTCGACAGGGCCACAGATACGCAGTATTTT. As protein: CAGSFDRATDTQYF.

In the case of this clonotype: A much larger clone lies one base from this, so it may be a read error. In this CDR3 the conserved last residue, phenylalanine or tryptophan, is missing, so a read error is likely. The rearrangement joins TRBV7-8 to TRBJ2-1; D might be TRBD1 (6 bases). CDR1 SGHVS and CDR2 FQNEAQ come from the germline V gene. Trimming pared 0 bases from V and 3 bases from J, leaving 15 bases between. This CDR3 region has 17 residues. The CDR3 sequence: CASSLAARTDYYNEQFS. The CDR3 bases are TGTGCCAGCAGCTTAGCGGCTAGGACAGATTACTACAATGAGCAGTTCTCC.

This clonotype was counted between two and nine times. This chain connects TRBV7-9 to TRBJ1-2; 10 bases line up with TRBD1. Germline values: CDR1 SEHNR, CDR2 FQNEAQ (reference sequence). This CDR3 has 15 amino acids. V trimming: 6 bases; J trimming: 4 bases; junction bases outside the gene matches: 8. This chain's CDR3 is CASSNGTGAPYGYTF. Here the CDR3 DNA reads TGTGCCAGCAGTAATGGGACAGGGGCGCCCTATGGCTACACCTTC.

This sequence joins TRBV12-3 or TRBV12-4 and TRBJ2-5, with 11 positions matching TRBD1. J was trimmed by 5 bases and V by 6 bases; bases with no gene match: 5. This CDR3 region has 14 residues. CDR3 in DNA: TGTGCCAGCAGACGGACAGGGGGCGCGGAGACCCAGTACTTC. Translation gives CASRRTGGAETQYF.

This clonotype appeared once. CDR3 coding DNA: TGTGCCAGCAGTGCACAGGAGAACACCGGGGAGCTGTTTTTT. Residues: CASSAQENTGELFF. The chain combines TRBV6-4 with TRBJ2-2; possible D gene TRBD1, 5 bases. V dropped 4 bases and J dropped 1 base, with 7 bases sitting between them. This CDR3 comprises 14 residues. Germline CDR1 MRHNA, CDR2 SNTAGT.

This clonotype was seen only once. This chain uses TRBV29-1 with TRBJ2-3; 7 bases map to TRBD1. V trimming: 8 bases; J trimming: 2 bases; junction bases outside the gene matches: 7. CDR1 and CDR2 from the germline V gene are SQVTM and ANQGSEA. The CDR3 runs to 13 residues. The CDR3 DNA reads as TGCAGCTTCGAACAGGGGACCACAGATACGCAGTATTTT. Its translation is CSFEQGTTDTQYF.

The chain carries TRBV12-3 or TRBV12-4 and TRBJ2-3, with D perhaps matching TRBD1 or TRBD2 (5 bases each). The CDR3 consists of 14 residues. V lost 5 bases to trimming and J lost 7 bases, with 16 bases between them. The CDR3, as DNA: TGTGCCAGCAGTGGGTCCCGGGACGTCAATACGCAGTATTTT. This gives the protein CASSGSRDVNTQYF.

Judged by abundance, this clonotype is medium-sized. The chain combines TRBV7-3 with TRBJ2-3, with 7 bases matching TRBD1. The germline gives CDR1 SGHTA, CDR2 FQGTGA. With 5 bases clipped from V and 5 bases from J, the junction kept 4 bases outside the gene matches. CDR3 size: 13 residues. DNA for the CDR3: TGTGCCAGCAGCCCCGACAGGGTAGATACGCAGTATTTT. It is translated as CASSPDRVDTQYF.

The chain's CDR3 is CASSLTSGISYEQYF. CDR3 coding DNA: TGTGCCAGCAGCTTGACTAGCGGGATCTCCTACGAGCAGTACTTC. This chain links TRBV7-2 with TRBJ2-1; 11 bases are shared with TRBD2. The DNA matches TRBJ2-7 better at its end, which makes the J call doubtful. The CDR3 extends over 15 amino acids. Germline CDR1 SGHTA, CDR2 FQGNSA.

This clonotype came up many times. CDR3 residues: CASSLGAGGSYNEQFF. For the CDR3, the DNA is TGTGCCAGCAGCTTAGGAGCGGGAGGATCCTACAATGAGCAGTTCTTC. The J gene is TRBJ2-1, the V gene TRBV7-8, with 9 bases that match TRBD2. The V gene's germline CDR1 is SGHVS and CDR2 FQNEAQ. J lost 1 base, V lost 1 base, and 2 bases had no gene match. The CDR3 is 16 residues long.

The gene calls are TRBV11-2 and TRBJ1-1; possible D gene TRBD1, 5 bases. V lost 0 bases, J lost 1 base, and 9 bases lay in between. In germline, CDR1 is SGHAT, CDR2 FQNNGV. The CDR3 is made up of 15 amino acids. CDR3 nucleotide sequence: TGTGCCAGCAGCTTAGATGGGGGAGGGAACACTGAAGCTTTCTTT. It yields the protein CASSLDGGGNTEAFF.

The chain carries TRBV6-4 and TRBJ2-6, with 11 nucleotides matching TRBD1. The CDR3 is 18 amino acids. Trimming took 6 bases from V and 1 from J; bases not matched to a gene: 8. Per germline, CDR1 MRHNA and CDR2 SNTAGT. CDR3: CASSLGGTGGSGANVLTF. In DNA, the CDR3 is TGTGCCAGCAGCTTAGGCGGGACAGGGGGTTCTGGGGCCAACGTCCTGACTTTC.

In this sample, this clonotype turned up many times. CDR3 residues: CASSDVAGGLQGETQYF. As DNA, the CDR3 is TGTGCCAGCAGCGACGTAGCGGGAGGGCTTCAAGGAGAGACCCAGTACTTC. The chain joins TRBV7-2 to TRBJ2-5, with TRBD2 matching over 11 bases. Per germline, CDR1 SGHTA and CDR2 FQGNSA. J was trimmed by 4 bases and V by 5 bases; bases with no gene match: 12. This CDR3 has 17 residues.

The V and J genes are TRBV3-1 and TRBJ1-5; D unclear. The V end was cut by 0 bases, the J end by 4 bases, with 13 bases between. Germline values: CDR1 LGHDT, CDR2 YNNKEL (reference sequence). The CDR3 is 16 amino acids. The CDR3 loop reads CASSQDTSLRNQPQHF. The DNA of the CDR3 is TGTGCCAGCAGCCAAGATACGAGCCTCCGAAATCAGCCCCAGCATTTT.

On this clonotype: One junction end does not reproduce the germline sequence, and a read error may be involved. J is TRBJ2-6 and V is TRBV7-7; 8 bases are a match to TRBD1. This CDR3 spans 15 amino acids. CDR1 and CDR2 from the germline V gene are SSHAT and FNYEAQ (reference sequence). The CDR3 DNA is TGTGCCAGCAGCTTAGGGACAGGGAACGCCTACGTCCAGACTTTC. Amino acid sequence: CASSLGTGNAYVQTF.

The rearrangement joins TRBV7-2 to TRBJ2-1; 7 bases line up with TRBD2. The J call is uncertain, as TRBJ2-7 better fits the DNA end. Germline V gene sequence: CDR1 SGHTA, CDR2 FQGNSA. The CDR3 length is 14 residues. The CDR3 DNA reads TGTGCCAGCAGCTTTCTCAGCGGGATGGGGGAGCAGTACTTC. This sequence encodes CASSFLSGMGEQYF.

Regarding this clonotype: Mismatch with germline at one junction end may stem from a read error. This rearrangement joins TRBV11-2 to TRBJ2-3; D is perhaps TRBD2 (6 bases). Germline V gene lookup returns CDR1 SGHAT and CDR2 FQNNGV. The CDR3 runs 16 residues. The CDR3 loop is CPSSPSGVCATDMQYF. CDR3 DNA: TGTCCGAGCAGCCCGTCGGGGGTGTGCGCCACAGATATGCAGTATTTC.